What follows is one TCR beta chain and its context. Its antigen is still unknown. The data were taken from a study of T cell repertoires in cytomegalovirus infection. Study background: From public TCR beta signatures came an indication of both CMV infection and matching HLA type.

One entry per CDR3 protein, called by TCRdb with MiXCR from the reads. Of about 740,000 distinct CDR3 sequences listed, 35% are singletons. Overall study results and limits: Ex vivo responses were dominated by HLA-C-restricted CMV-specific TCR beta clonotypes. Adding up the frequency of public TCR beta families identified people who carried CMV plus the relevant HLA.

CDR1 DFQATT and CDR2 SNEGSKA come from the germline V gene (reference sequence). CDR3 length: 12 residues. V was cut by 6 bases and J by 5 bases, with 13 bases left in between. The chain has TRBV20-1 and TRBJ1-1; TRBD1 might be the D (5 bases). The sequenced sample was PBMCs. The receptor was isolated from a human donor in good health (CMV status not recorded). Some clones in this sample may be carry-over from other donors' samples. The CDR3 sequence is CSAETDGTEAFF. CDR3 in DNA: TGCAGTGCAGAGACAGATGGTACTGAAGCTTTCTTT.